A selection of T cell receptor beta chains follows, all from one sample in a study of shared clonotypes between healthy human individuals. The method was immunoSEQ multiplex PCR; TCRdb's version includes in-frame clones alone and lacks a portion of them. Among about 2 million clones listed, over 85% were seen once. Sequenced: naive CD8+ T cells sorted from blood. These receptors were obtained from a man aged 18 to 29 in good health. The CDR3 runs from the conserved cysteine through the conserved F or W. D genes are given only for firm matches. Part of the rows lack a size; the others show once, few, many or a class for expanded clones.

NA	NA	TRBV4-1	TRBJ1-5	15	TGCGCCAGCAGCCAAGTGGCAGGGGACAATCAGCCCCAGCATTTT	CASSQVAGDNQPQHF
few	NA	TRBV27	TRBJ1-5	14	TGTGCCAGCAGTTCGAGGGGGATGGGGCAGCCCCAGCATTTT	CASSSRGMGQPQHF
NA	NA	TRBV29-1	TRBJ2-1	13	TGCAGCGTTGTCGGGCCTTCCTACAATGAGCAGTTCTTC	CSVVGPSYNEQFF
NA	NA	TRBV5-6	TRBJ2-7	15	TGTGCCAGCAAAACTTGGGGAGGCCTCTCCTACGGGCAGTACTTC	CASKTWGGLSYGQYF
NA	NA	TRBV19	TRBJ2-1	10	TGTGCCACTTCGGGCAATGAGCAGTTCTTC	CATSGNEQFF
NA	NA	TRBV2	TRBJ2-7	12	TGTGCCAGCACCCCCCCCAACTACGAGCAGTACTTC	CASTPPNYEQYF
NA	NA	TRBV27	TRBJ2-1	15	TGTGCCAGCAGCTCTCTAGGGGAACTAGCACATGAGCAGTTCTTC	CASSSLGELAHEQFF
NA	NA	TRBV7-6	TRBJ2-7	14	TGTGCCAGCAGCTTAGGTGGAGGGTGGTACGAGCAGTACTTC	CASSLGGGWYEQYF
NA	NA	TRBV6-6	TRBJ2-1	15	TGTGCCAGCAGTTACTCGATTCAGCTGGAAACCGAGCAGTTCTTC	CASSYSIQLETEQFF
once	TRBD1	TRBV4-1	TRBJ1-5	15	TGCGCCAGCAGCCAAGATGGACAGGGCAATCAGCCCCAGCATTTT	CASSQDGQGNQPQHF
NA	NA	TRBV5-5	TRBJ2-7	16	TGTGCCAGCAGCTTGGCGAAAGGCGTCAATTCCTACGAGCAGTACTTC	CASSLAKGVNSYEQYF
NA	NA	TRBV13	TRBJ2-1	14	TGTGCCAGCAGCTCCGAGGCAGGGGCCTATGAGCAGTTCTTC	CASSSEAGAYEQFF
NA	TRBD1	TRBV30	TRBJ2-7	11	TGTGCCTGTGACAGGGCCTACGAGCAGTACTTC	CACDRAYEQYF
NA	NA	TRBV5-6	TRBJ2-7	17	TGTGCCAGCAGCTTGGGCCAGGGACCGATAGATCCCTACGAGCAGTACTTC	CASSLGQGPIDPYEQYF
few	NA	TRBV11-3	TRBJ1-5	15	TGTGCCAGCAGCATCCGCCAGGTTAGCAATCAGCCCCAGCATTTT	CASSIRQVSNQPQHF
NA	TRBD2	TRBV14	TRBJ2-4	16	TGTGCCAGCAGCAAAGGACTAGCAAGAGCCAAAAACATTCAGTACTTC	CASSKGLARAKNIQYF
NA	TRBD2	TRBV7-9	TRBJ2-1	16	TGTGCCAGCAGCTTAGCGACTAGCGGGGCTTACAGTGAGCAGTTCTTC	CASSLATSGAYSEQFF
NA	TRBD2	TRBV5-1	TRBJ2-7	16	TGCGCCAGCAGCGGAACCCCTAGCGGGGACTCCTACGAGCAGTACTTC	CASSGTPSGDSYEQYF
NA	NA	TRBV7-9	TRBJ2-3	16	TGTGCCAGCAGCCCAGAAGTGGGTACTAGCACAGATACGCAGTATTTT	CASSPEVGTSTDTQYF
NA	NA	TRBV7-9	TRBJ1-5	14	TGTGCCAGCAGCTACGGGGAGGGCAATCAGCCCCAGCATTTT	CASSYGEGNQPQHF
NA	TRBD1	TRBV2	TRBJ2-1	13	TGTGCCAGCAGTGGACAGGGATACAATGAGCAGTTCTTC	CASSGQGYNEQFF
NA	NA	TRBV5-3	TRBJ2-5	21	TGTGCCAGAAGCCCAACCACCTTATTGGCAGACTACGCGCCGTTCCAAGAGACCCAGTACTTC	CARSPTTLLADYAPFQETQYF
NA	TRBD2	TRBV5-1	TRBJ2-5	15	TGCGCCAGCAGCTTGACGGGTAGCGGGGGGGAGACCCAGTACTTC	CASSLTGSGGETQYF
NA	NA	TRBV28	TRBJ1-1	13	TGTGCCACCTCCGAGGGGATAGGGTATGGAGCTTTCTTT	CATSEGIGYGAFF
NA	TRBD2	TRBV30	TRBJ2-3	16	TGTGCCTGGAGTGTACTAGCGGGACGGTGGACAGATACGCAGTATTTT	CAWSVLAGRWTDTQYF
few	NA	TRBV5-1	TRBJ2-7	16	TGCGCCAGCAGCTTGGGCGGGACAGCCAGCTCCTACGAGCAGTACTTC	CASSLGGTASSYEQYF
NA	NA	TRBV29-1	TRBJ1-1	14	TGCAGCGTTGAAGATCTAGGACCCCGAGATTCAGCTTTCTTT	CSVEDLGPRDSAFF
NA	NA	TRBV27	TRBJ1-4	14	TGTGCCAGCAGCCTGGGTGCAACTAATGAAAAACTGTTTTTT	CASSLGATNEKLFF
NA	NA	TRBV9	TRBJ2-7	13	TGTGCCAGCAGCGTAGTGGAGGGAACAGAGCAGTACTTC	CASSVVEGTEQYF
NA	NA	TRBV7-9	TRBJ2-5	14	TGTGCCAGCAGCTTAGAACGATCCCAAGAGACCCAGTACTTC	CASSLERSQETQYF
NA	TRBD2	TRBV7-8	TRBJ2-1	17	TGTGCCAGCAGCTTCGTGCTAGCGGGAGCCCTTCTCAATGAGCAGTTCTTC	CASSFVLAGALLNEQFF
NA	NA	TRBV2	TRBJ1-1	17	TGTGCCAGCAGTGTTCATCCCACCTCGGATTTGAGCACTGAAGCTTTCTTT	CASSVHPTSDLSTEAFF
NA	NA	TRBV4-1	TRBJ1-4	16	TGCGCCAGCAGCCAGGCAACAGGTTTAAGAGATGAAAAACTGTTTTTT	CASSQATGLRDEKLFF
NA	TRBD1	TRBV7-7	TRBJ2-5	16	TGTGCTAGCAGCTTAGGGACAGGGGGCCTCCAGGAGACCCAGTACTTC	CASSLGTGGLQETQYF
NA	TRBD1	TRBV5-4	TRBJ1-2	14	TGTGCCAGCAGCTGGGACAGGGGCGGCTATGGCTACACCTTC	CASSWDRGGYGYTF
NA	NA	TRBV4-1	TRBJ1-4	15	TGCGCCAGCAGCCAGGGCCCTGCAACTAATGAAAAACTGTTTTTT	CASSQGPATNEKLFF
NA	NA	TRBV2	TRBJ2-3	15	TGTGCCAGCAGTGGAGTAGCTCAAGTGGGGGATACGCAGTATTTT	CASSGVAQVGDTQYF
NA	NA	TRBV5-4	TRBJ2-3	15	TGTGCCAGCCCCCTGGACAGTCATGGGAAAGATACGCAGTATTTT	CASPLDSHGKDTQYF
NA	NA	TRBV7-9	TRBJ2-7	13	TGTGCCAGCAGCTTGGTAGAGGGAGACGAGCAGTACTTC	CASSLVEGDEQYF
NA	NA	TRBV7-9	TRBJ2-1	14	TGTGCCAGCAGCCCCGTGGGGTCCTACAATGAGCAGTTCTTC	CASSPVGSYNEQFF
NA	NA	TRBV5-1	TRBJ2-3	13	TGCGCCAGCAGCTTGGTGGGGACAGATACGCAGTATTTT	CASSLVGTDTQYF
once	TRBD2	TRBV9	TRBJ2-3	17	TGTGCCAGCAGCACGGGGACTAGCGGAACTAGCACAGATACGCAGTATTTT	CASSTGTSGTSTDTQYF
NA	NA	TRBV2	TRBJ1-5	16	TGTGCCAGCAGTGATTTTGGGGGCTTTAGCAATCAGCCCCAGCATTTT	CASSDFGGFSNQPQHF
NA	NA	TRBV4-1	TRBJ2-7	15	TGCGCCAGCAGCCACCGACGGGACTCTTCCTACGAGCAGTACTTC	CASSHRRDSSYEQYF
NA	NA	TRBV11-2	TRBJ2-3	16	TGTGCCAGCAGCCCGGGTAAGGGCCTGGGCACAGATACGCAGTATTTT	CASSPGKGLGTDTQYF
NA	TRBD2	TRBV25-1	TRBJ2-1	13	TGTGCCAGCAGCTGGGAGGGCGACAATGAGCAGTTCTTC	CASSWEGDNEQFF
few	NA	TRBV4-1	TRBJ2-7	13	TGCGCCAGCAGCCAAGGACCCTCCTACGAGCAGTACTTC	CASSQGPSYEQYF
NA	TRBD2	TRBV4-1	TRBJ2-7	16	TGCGCCAGCAGCCCAAAGACTAGCGGCACCTCCTACGAGCAGTACTTC	CASSPKTSGTSYEQYF
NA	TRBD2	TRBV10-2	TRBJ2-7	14	TGCGCCAGCAGTGAGCGGACTAGTCTCTACGAGCAGTACTTC	CASSERTSLYEQYF
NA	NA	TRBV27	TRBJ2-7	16	TGTGCCAGCAGTTGGAGCATGGGGGGCAGATCCTACGAGCAGTACTTC	CASSWSMGGRSYEQYF
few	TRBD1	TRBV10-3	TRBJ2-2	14	TGTGCCATCAGCCGACAGGGCTTTGGCGGGGAGCTGTTTTTT	CAISRQGFGGELFF
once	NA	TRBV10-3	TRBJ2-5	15	TGTGCCATCAGTGAAGGGTTTTTGGACCAAGAGACCCAGTACTTC	CAISEGFLDQETQYF